The clone carrying this T cell receptor (beta chain) came up many times. Antigen specificity is unknown. CDR3 length equals 17 residues. Germline CDR1 reads SEHNR; CDR2 reads FQNEAQ (reference sequence). After removal of 1 base from V and 5 bases from J, the junction contained 13 bases not matched to a gene. This entry is derived from a study of cytomegalovirus exposure and HLA in healthy donors. General observations from the study: A later analysis associated 15,000 or so TCR beta sequences with HLA alleles at a 0.05 false discovery rate. In a later analysis, a genetic analysis reported fewer productive-TCR N-insertions in an Asian-associated ancestry cluster than the cohort average. In a later analysis, a missense DCLRE1C variant was linked to TCR beta V- and J-gene trimming.

The PCR employed 60 Vbeta primers together with 13 Jbeta primers. Study processing details: As a later analysis found, there were roughly 80 million unique TCR beta chains, of which roughly 11 million were shared. Sequencing used immunoSEQ multiplex PCR; TCRdb keeps in-frame clones, though not all of them. V and J calls and clone size are those listed in that table; D and trimming were worked out from the DNA. Here the sample spans about 140,000 clones, about 84% being singletons. The clonotype comes from a woman aged 40 to 50 in good health and CMV-seropositive. The specimen sequenced was PBMCs. The chain combines TRBV7-9 with TRBJ1-1; TRBD1 matches at 7 bases. In DNA form, the CDR3 reads TGTGCCAGCAGCTTAGATGCCCTGACAGGGCGGGATACTGAAGCTTTCTTT. Translation gives CASSLDALTGRDTEAFF.